This is a list of T cell receptor beta chains from one sample in a study of cytomegalovirus exposure and HLA in healthy donors. Measured with immunoSEQ multiplex PCR; TCRdb has only the in-frame clones, and not every one. The data show about 180,000 clones, roughly 85% seen once. Source material: PBMCs. The receptors originated from a middle-aged woman in good health and CMV-seronegative. The CDR3 runs from the conserved cysteine through the conserved F or W. D genes are given only for firm matches. Clone size appears in some rows only: once, few, many, or a class for an expanded clone.

j_call: TRBJ1-2; v_call: TRBV2; clone_size: once; d_call: .; cdr3_aa: CASSPTAYGYTF; cdr3_nt: TGTGCCAGCAGCCCGACAGCCTATGGCTACACCTTC
j_call: TRBJ2-1; v_call: TRBV7-9; clone_size: .; d_call: .; cdr3_aa: CASSQGHENNEQFF; cdr3_nt: TGTGCCAGCAGCCAAGGACACGAGAACAATGAGCAGTTCTTC
j_call: TRBJ1-2; v_call: TRBV5-1; clone_size: .; d_call: .; cdr3_aa: CASREAGDGYTF; cdr3_nt: TGCGCCAGCAGAGAGGCAGGGGATGGCTACACCTTC
j_call: TRBJ1-2; v_call: TRBV29-1; clone_size: .; d_call: TRBD1; cdr3_aa: CSGFQGANYGYTF; cdr3_nt: TGCAGCGGCTTTCAGGGGGCGAACTATGGCTACACCTTC
j_call: TRBJ2-1; v_call: TRBV5-6; clone_size: .; d_call: TRBD2; cdr3_aa: CASSSLAGGSYNEQFF; cdr3_nt: TGTGCCAGCAGCTCCTTAGCGGGAGGCTCCTACAATGAGCAGTTCTTC
j_call: TRBJ2-7; v_call: TRBV6-1; clone_size: .; d_call: TRBD1; cdr3_aa: CASSSPTGHEQYF; cdr3_nt: TGTGCCAGCAGTTCCCCGACAGGGCATGAGCAGTACTTC
j_call: TRBJ2-1; v_call: TRBV19; clone_size: .; d_call: TRBD1; cdr3_aa: CASSTDPGQGSSRDEQFF; cdr3_nt: TGTGCCAGTAGTACCGATCCGGGACAGGGCTCTAGTCGGGATGAGCAGTTCTTC
j_call: TRBJ1-1; v_call: TRBV11-2; clone_size: .; d_call: TRBD1; cdr3_aa: CASSSTGAEAFF; cdr3_nt: TGTGCCAGCAGCTCGACAGGGGCTGAAGCTTTCTTT
j_call: TRBJ2-7; v_call: TRBV5-8; clone_size: .; d_call: .; cdr3_aa: CASSLIGGTYEQYF; cdr3_nt: TGTGCCAGCAGCTTGATTGGGGGCACCTACGAGCAGTACTTC
j_call: TRBJ1-2; v_call: TRBV27; clone_size: .; d_call: TRBD1; cdr3_aa: CASSLYGDRGGYTF; cdr3_nt: TGTGCCAGCAGTTTATATGGGGACAGGGGTGGCTACACCTTC
j_call: TRBJ2-1; v_call: TRBV13; clone_size: .; d_call: TRBD2; cdr3_aa: CASSLGRRGGPEQFF; cdr3_nt: TGTGCCAGCAGCTTAGGCCGGCGGGGGGGCCCCGAGCAGTTCTTC
j_call: TRBJ2-7; v_call: TRBV19; clone_size: .; d_call: .; cdr3_aa: CASSLGGSSYEQYF; cdr3_nt: TGTGCCAGTAGCTTGGGGGGAAGCTCCTACGAGCAGTACTTC
j_call: TRBJ1-2; v_call: TRBV30; clone_size: .; d_call: TRBD1; cdr3_aa: CAWSSGQGFRGYTF; cdr3_nt: TGTGCCTGGAGTTCGGGACAGGGGTTTAGGGGCTACACCTTC
j_call: TRBJ2-7; v_call: TRBV5-4; clone_size: once; d_call: TRBD2; cdr3_aa: CASSFGTSLYEQYF; cdr3_nt: TGTGCCAGCAGCTTCGGGACTAGCCTTTACGAGCAGTACTTC
j_call: TRBJ2-7; v_call: TRBV9; clone_size: .; d_call: .; cdr3_aa: CASSVDPLGDPYEQYF; cdr3_nt: TGTGCCAGCAGCGTAGATCCTTTGGGCGATCCCTACGAGCAGTACTTC
j_call: TRBJ2-7; v_call: TRBV7-2; clone_size: .; d_call: TRBD1; cdr3_aa: CASSPDRAIPSYEQYF; cdr3_nt: TGTGCCAGCAGCCCAGACAGGGCTATTCCTTCCTACGAGCAGTACTTC
j_call: TRBJ1-1; v_call: TRBV29-1; clone_size: .; d_call: .; cdr3_aa: CSVAKTDSFTEAFF; cdr3_nt: TGCAGCGTGGCAAAAACGGACAGCTTCACTGAAGCTTTCTTT
j_call: TRBJ1-1; v_call: TRBV18; clone_size: once; d_call: TRBD1; cdr3_aa: CASSPGTGRMNTEAFF; cdr3_nt: TGTGCCAGCTCACCAGGGACAGGTCGCATGAACACTGAAGCTTTCTTT
j_call: TRBJ2-3; v_call: TRBV27; clone_size: .; d_call: TRBD2; cdr3_aa: CASSLFASGRGTDTQYF; cdr3_nt: TGTGCCAGCAGTTTATTTGCTAGCGGGAGAGGGACAGATACGCAGTATTTT
j_call: TRBJ2-7; v_call: TRBV5-1; clone_size: .; d_call: .; cdr3_aa: CASSPGVREQYF; cdr3_nt: TGCGCCAGCAGCCCGGGGGTCCGCGAGCAGTACTTC
j_call: TRBJ2-3; v_call: TRBV7-9; clone_size: .; d_call: .; cdr3_aa: CASSPGGPSTDTQYF; cdr3_nt: TGTGCCAGCAGCCCCGGGGGTCCCAGCACAGATACGCAGTATTTT
j_call: TRBJ2-7; v_call: TRBV5-1; clone_size: .; d_call: TRBD1; cdr3_aa: CASSAVTGGSYEQYF; cdr3_nt: TGCGCCAGCAGCGCGGTGACAGGGGGCTCCTACGAGCAGTACTTC
j_call: TRBJ2-7; v_call: TRBV27; clone_size: few; d_call: .; cdr3_aa: CASSRDYFGIYEQYF; cdr3_nt: TGTGCCAGCAGTCGAGACTATTTCGGGATCTACGAGCAGTACTTC
j_call: TRBJ2-3; v_call: TRBV13; clone_size: .; d_call: TRBD2; cdr3_aa: CASSSTRLAGGGTDTQYF; cdr3_nt: TGTGCCAGCAGCTCCACCCGACTAGCGGGGGGCGGCACAGATACGCAGTATTTT
j_call: TRBJ2-2; v_call: TRBV2; clone_size: .; d_call: TRBD2; cdr3_aa: CASSVASGSTGELFF; cdr3_nt: TGTGCCAGCAGTGTTGCTAGCGGGAGTACCGGGGAGCTGTTTTTT
j_call: TRBJ1-2; v_call: TRBV18; clone_size: .; d_call: .; cdr3_aa: CASSPRSDLSDSYGYTF; cdr3_nt: TGTGCCAGCTCACCACGAAGTGACTTGAGTGACAGCTATGGCTACACCTTC
j_call: TRBJ1-1; v_call: TRBV5-1; clone_size: .; d_call: TRBD1; cdr3_aa: CASSEGTGGLNTEAFF; cdr3_nt: TGCGCCAGCAGTGAAGGGACAGGGGGCCTGAACACTGAAGCTTTCTTT
j_call: TRBJ1-2; v_call: TRBV30; clone_size: once; d_call: .; cdr3_aa: CAWSASRGYTF; cdr3_nt: TGTGCCTGGAGCGCCTCGAGGGGCTACACCTTC
j_call: TRBJ1-1; v_call: TRBV5-4; clone_size: .; d_call: TRBD1; cdr3_aa: CASSFRDRAEAFF; cdr3_nt: TGTGCCAGCAGCTTCCGGGACAGGGCTGAAGCTTTCTTT
j_call: TRBJ2-3; v_call: TRBV5-6; clone_size: .; d_call: TRBD2; cdr3_aa: CASSLVGLAGGGGDTQYF; cdr3_nt: TGTGCCAGCAGCTTGGTAGGGCTAGCGGGGGGCGGGGGAGATACGCAGTATTTT